This record looks at one T cell receptor (beta chain) sequence and its context. This record belongs to a study of shared clonotypes between healthy human individuals. V lost 2 bases, J lost 2 bases, and 4 bases stayed unmatched. This CDR3 spans 16 amino acids. Germline V gene sequence: CDR1 MNHEY, CDR2 SVGAGI. This table comes from immunoSEQ multiplex PCR, and its TCRdb copy is limited to in-frame clones, with some not included. The data contain more than 200,000 clones, under 80% of them singletons. The TCR originated in a young man in good health. Sequences were obtained from memory CD4+ T cells sorted from blood. Sample subset: CD45RA-negative fraction. The rearrangement links TRBV6-5 to TRBJ2-7; 12 bases fit TRBD2. This CDR3 reads CASSYQGTSGPYEQYF. The CDR3 DNA follows: TGTGCCAGCAGTTACCAGGGGACTAGCGGGCCCTACGAGCAGTACTTC.